These 9 T cell receptor beta chains share one sample of origin, sequenced in a study of blood T cell repertoires in COVID-19. Assay used: immunoSEQ multiplex PCR; TCRdb lists only in-frame clones, some missing. The data show 200,000 to 250,000 clones, roughly 90% seen once. Sequencing was performed on peripheral blood. These receptors were obtained from a woman aged 60 to 75 with acute or convalescent COVID-19.

The chain couples TRBV25-1 to TRBJ2-3; 7 bases agree with TRBD1. The CDR3 has 14 residues. Trimming removed 4 bases from V and 3 bases from J; junction bases left unmatched: 4. The V gene's germline CDR1 is MGHDK and CDR2 SYGVNS. CDR3 in amino acids: CASSARQGTDTQYF. The CDR3 region has the DNA TGTGCCAGCAGTGCCCGACAGGGAACAGATACGCAGTATTTT. The full variable domain, in which reference TRBV25-1 and TRBJ2-3 provide the parts outside the CDR3, is EADIYQTPRYLVIGTGKKITLECSQTMGHDKMYWYQQDPGMELHLIHYSYGVNSTEKGDLSSESTVSRIRTEHFPLTLESARPSHTSQYLCASSARQGTDTQYFGPGTRLTVL.

The V call is TRBV28, the J call TRBJ2-1, with a possible D match to TRBD1 (6 bases). Germline V gene sequence: CDR1 MDHEN, CDR2 SYDVKM. The CDR3 totals 12 residues. The V and J ends lost 5 bases and 11 bases respectively, with 13 bases between them. The CDR3 bases are TGTGCCAGCAGTCCTAGGGGGTGGAAGCAGTTCTTC. The encoded protein is CASSPRGWKQFF. The full variable domain, its missing parts supplied by reference TRBV28 and TRBJ2-1, is DVKVTQSSRYLVKRTGEKVFLECVQDMDHENMFWYRQDPGLGLRLIYFSYDVKMKEKGDIPEGYSVSREKKERFSLILESASTNQTSMYLCASSPRGWKQFFGPGTRLTVL.

The V and J genes are TRBV7-9 and TRBJ1-1; 10 positions agree with TRBD1. CDR1 and CDR2 (germline): SEHNR, FQNEAQ (reference sequence). The CDR3 runs 18 residues. The junction had 14 bases not matched to a gene; V was cut back by 5 bases and J by 2 bases. CDR3 residues: CASSLSWDRGFINTEAFF. Here the CDR3 DNA reads TGTGCCAGCAGCCTTAGCTGGGACAGGGGTTTCATCAACACTGAAGCTTTCTTT.

The chain links TRBV19 to TRBJ1-5, with TRBD1 matching 10 bases. Germline assignment: CDR1 LNHDA and CDR2 SQIVND (reference sequence). The V segment lost 5 bases and the J segment 2 bases; nucleotides outside the gene matches: 6. The CDR3 extends over 16 amino acids. The CDR3 DNA reads TGTGCCAGTAGTCCAAGACAGGGGGCTGGCAATCAGCCCCAGCATTTT. This translates into CASSPRQGAGNQPQHF.

J is TRBJ1-6 and V is TRBV4-1, with D hard to call. The CDR3 sequence is 14 residues long. In germline, CDR1 is MGHRA, CDR2 YSYEKL. Trimming left V 0 bases short and J 8 bases short, with 8 bases between. The CDR3 coding sequence is TGCGCCAGCAGCCAAGATGGCGGATATTCACCCCTCCACTTT. Translating gives CASSQDGGYSPLHF.

This clone was recorded once. The chain combines TRBV19 with TRBJ2-7, with D perhaps TRBD1 (5 bases). CDR3 size: 14 residues. The V gene lost 3 bases and the J gene lost 5 bases, with 14 bases spanning the gap. Germline CDR1 reads LNHDA; CDR2 reads SQIVND (reference sequence). This CDR3 reads CASSITAGPHEQYF. In DNA form, the CDR3 reads TGTGCCAGTAGTATCACAGCAGGGCCCCACGAGCAGTACTTC. Looking up the rest from reference TRBV19 and TRBJ2-7 gives the full variable domain: DGGITQSPKYLFRKEGQNVTLSCEQNLNHDAMYWYRQDPGQGLRLIYYSQIVNDFQKGDIAEGYSVSREKKESFPLTVTSAQKNPTAFYLCASSITAGPHEQYFGPGTRLTVT.

V usage is TRBV29-1 and J usage is TRBJ2-7; TRBD2 agrees at 7 bases. The V and J ends lost 1 base and 0 bases, in that order; junction bases with no gene match: 15. Germline lookup yields CDR1 SQVTM and CDR2 ANQGSEA. The CDR3 is 18 amino acids. CDR3 sequence reads: CSVEATTWGTTSSYEQYF. DNA for the CDR3: TGCAGCGTTGAAGCTACTACATGGGGGACTACGAGCTCCTACGAGCAGTACTTC.

This clone was seen once. J is TRBJ2-1 and V is TRBV2, with 13 bases that match TRBD2. The CDR3 extends over 14 amino acids. Germline CDR1 SNHLY, CDR2 FYNNEI. J was trimmed by 9 bases and V by 6 bases; bases with no gene match: 5. This chain's CDR3 is CASRTSGRLGEQFF. The DNA for the CDR3 is TGTGCCAGCAGGACTAGCGGGAGGTTGGGTGAGCAGTTCTTC.

The chain has TRBV28 and TRBJ1-6, with a possible D match to TRBD1 (5 bases). CDR1 MDHEN and CDR2 SYDVKM come from the germline V gene. The CDR3 runs 15 residues. V dropped 6 bases and J dropped 7 bases, with 16 bases sitting between them. CDR3 amino acids: CASSRVRAFNSPLHF. Written as DNA, the CDR3 is TGTGCCAGCAGCAGAGTCAGGGCTTTCAATTCACCCCTCCACTTT.